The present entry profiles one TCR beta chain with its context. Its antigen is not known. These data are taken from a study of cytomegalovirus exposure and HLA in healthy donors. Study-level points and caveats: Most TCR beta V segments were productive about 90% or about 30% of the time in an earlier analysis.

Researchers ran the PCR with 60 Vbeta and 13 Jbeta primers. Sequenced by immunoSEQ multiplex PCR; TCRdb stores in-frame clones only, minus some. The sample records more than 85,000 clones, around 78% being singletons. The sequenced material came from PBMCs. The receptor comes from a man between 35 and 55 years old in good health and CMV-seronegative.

The chain's CDR3 is CASSPRGAGTQYF. CDR3 nucleotide sequence: TGTGCCAGCAGTCCGCGGGGGGCTGGGACCCAGTACTTC. This rearrangement joins TRBV7-3 to TRBJ2-5; 8 bases line up with TRBD2. There are 13 residues in the CDR3. The ends lost 6 bases at V and 7 bases at J; junction bases unmatched: 7. In germline, CDR1 is SGHTA, CDR2 FQGTGA.